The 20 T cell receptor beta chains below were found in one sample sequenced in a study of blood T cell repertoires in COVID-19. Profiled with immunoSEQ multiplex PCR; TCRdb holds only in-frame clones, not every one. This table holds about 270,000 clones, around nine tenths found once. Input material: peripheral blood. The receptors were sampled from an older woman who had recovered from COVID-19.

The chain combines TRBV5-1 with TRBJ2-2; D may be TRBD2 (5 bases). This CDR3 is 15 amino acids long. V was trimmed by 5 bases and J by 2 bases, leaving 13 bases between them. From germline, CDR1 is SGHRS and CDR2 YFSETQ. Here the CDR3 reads CASRAGETNTGELFF. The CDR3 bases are TGCGCCAGCAGGGCGGGCGAAACCAACACCGGGGAGCTGTTTTTT.

The CDR3 region is CASSWTSGDSDTQYF. For the CDR3, the DNA is TGCGCCAGCAGCTGGACTAGCGGGGACTCAGATACGCAGTATTTT. The chain couples TRBV5-1 to TRBJ2-3, with 12 bases aligning to TRBD2. Germline assignment: CDR1 SGHRS and CDR2 YFSETQ. The length of the CDR3 is 15 residues. V gave up 3 bases and J gave up 4 bases; unmatched junction bases: 3.

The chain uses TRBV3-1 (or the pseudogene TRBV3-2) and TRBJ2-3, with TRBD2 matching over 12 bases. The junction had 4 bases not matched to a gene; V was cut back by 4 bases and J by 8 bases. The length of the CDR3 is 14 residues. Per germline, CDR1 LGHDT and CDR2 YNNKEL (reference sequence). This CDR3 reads CASSPRTSGVTQYF. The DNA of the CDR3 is TGTGCCAGCAGCCCCCGGACTAGCGGGGTTACGCAGTATTTT.

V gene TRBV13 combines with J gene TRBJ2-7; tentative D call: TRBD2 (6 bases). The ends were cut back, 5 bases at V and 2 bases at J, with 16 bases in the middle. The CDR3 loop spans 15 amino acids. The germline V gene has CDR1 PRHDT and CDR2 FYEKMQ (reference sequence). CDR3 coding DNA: TGTGCCAGCAGCCCTGGGACTCTATCTACCTACGAGCAGTACTTC. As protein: CASSPGTLSTYEQYF.

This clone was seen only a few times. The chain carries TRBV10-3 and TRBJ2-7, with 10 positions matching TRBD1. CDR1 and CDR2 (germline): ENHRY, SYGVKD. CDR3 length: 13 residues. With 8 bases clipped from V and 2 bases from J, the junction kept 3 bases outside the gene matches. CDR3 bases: TGTGCCATCGGGGGGACAGGGGCCTACGAGCAGTACTTC. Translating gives CAIGGTGAYEQYF.

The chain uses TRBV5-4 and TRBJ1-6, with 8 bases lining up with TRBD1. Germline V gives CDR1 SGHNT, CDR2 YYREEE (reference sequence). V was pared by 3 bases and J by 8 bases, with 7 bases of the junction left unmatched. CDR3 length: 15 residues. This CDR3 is CASSSTGGDHSPLHF. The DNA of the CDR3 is TGTGCCAGCAGCTCCACAGGGGGGGATCATTCACCCCTCCACTTT.

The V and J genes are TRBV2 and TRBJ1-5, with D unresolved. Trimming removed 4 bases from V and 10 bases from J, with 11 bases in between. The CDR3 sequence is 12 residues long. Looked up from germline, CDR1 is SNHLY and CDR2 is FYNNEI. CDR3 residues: CASSGSRVPQHF. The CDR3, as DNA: TGTGCCAGCAGTGGAAGTCGCGTCCCCCAGCATTTT.

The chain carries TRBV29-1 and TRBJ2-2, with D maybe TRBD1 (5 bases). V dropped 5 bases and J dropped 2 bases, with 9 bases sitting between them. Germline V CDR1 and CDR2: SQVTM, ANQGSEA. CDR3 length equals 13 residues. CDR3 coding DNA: TGCAGCGTTAGGACATCAAACACCGGGGAGCTGTTTTTT. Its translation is CSVRTSNTGELFF.

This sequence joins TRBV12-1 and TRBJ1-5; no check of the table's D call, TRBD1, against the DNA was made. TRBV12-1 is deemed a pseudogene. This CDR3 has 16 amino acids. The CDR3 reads CASSPDRATSNQPQHF. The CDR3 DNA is TGTGCCAGCAGCCCCGACAGGGCTACTAGCAATCAGCCCCAGCATTTT.

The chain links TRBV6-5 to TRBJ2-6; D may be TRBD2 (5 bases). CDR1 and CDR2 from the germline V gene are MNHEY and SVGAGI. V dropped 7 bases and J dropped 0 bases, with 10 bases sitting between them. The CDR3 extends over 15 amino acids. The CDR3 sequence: CASTTSGSGANVLTF. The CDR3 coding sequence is TGTGCCAGCACAACCAGCGGCTCTGGGGCCAACGTCCTGACTTTC.

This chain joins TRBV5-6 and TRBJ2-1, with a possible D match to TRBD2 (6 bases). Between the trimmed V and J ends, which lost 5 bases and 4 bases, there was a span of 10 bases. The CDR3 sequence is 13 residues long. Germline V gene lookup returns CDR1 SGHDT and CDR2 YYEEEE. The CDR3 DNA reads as TGTGCCAGCAGAGGGACTGTTTACAATGAGCAGTTCTTC. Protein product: CASRGTVYNEQFF. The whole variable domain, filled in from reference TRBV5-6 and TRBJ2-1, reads DAGVTQSPTHLIKTRGQQVTLRCSPKSGHDTVSWYQQALGQGPQFIFQYYEEEERQRGNFPDRFSGHQFPNYSSELNVNALLLGDSALYLCASRGTVYNEQFFGPGTRLTVL.

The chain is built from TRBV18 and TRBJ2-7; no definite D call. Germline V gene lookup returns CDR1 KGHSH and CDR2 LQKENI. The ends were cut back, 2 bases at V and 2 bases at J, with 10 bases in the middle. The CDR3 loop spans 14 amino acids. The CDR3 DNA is TGTGCCAGCTCACCAGTTAGTCTCACCTACGAGCAGTACTTC. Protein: CASSPVSLTYEQYF.

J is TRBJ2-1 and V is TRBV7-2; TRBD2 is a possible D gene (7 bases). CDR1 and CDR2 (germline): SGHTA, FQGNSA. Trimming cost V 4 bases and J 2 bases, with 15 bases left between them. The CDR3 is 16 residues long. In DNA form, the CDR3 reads TGTGCCAGCAGCTACCCGGGGGGCGAGACCTACAATGAGCAGTTCTTC. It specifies CASSYPGGETYNEQFF.

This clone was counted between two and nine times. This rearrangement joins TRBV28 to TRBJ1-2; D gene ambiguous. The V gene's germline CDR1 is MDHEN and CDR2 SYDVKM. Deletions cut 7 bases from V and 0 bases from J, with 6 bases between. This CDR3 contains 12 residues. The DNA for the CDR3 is TGTGCCAGCAACGGAGCTAACTATGGCTACACCTTC. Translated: CASNGANYGYTF.

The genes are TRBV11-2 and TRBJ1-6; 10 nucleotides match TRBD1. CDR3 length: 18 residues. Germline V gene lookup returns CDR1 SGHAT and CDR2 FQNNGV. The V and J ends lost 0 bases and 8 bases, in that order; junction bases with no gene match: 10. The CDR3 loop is CASSLEARRDRGDSPLHF. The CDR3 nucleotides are TGTGCCAGCAGCTTAGAGGCCCGAAGGGACAGGGGCGATTCACCCCTCCACTTT.

The CDR3 protein is CASSQDLPEQFF. The CDR3 DNA follows: TGTGCCAGCAGCCAAGATCTCCCGGAGCAGTTCTTC. J is TRBJ2-1 and V is TRBV14, with D unresolved. This CDR3 contains 12 residues. The germline CDR1 and CDR2 sequences are SGHDN and FVKESK. V was pared by 0 bases and J by 10 bases, with 7 bases between.

The CDR3: CASSLDAGIQPQHF. CDR3 DNA: TGTGCCAGCAGCTTAGACGCGGGGATTCAGCCCCAGCATTTT. The chain links TRBV11-1 to TRBJ1-5; D not resolved. Germline V CDR1 and CDR2: SGHAT, FQDESV (reference sequence). The CDR3 consists of 14 residues. Trimming took 1 base from V and 6 from J, leaving 10 bases between them. Drawing the rest from reference TRBV11-1 and TRBJ1-5, the complete variable domain is EAEVAQSPRYKITEKSQAVAFWCDPISGHATLYWYRQILGQGPELLVQFQDESVVDDSQLPKDRFSAERLKGVDSTLKIQPAELGDSAMYLCASSLDAGIQPQHFGDGTRLSIL.

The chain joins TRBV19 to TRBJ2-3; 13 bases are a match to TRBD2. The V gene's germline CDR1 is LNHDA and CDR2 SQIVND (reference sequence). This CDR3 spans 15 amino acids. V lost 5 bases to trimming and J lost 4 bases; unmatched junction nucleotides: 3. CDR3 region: CASSWTSGGADTQYF. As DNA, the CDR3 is TGTGCCAGTAGTTGGACTAGCGGGGGTGCAGATACGCAGTATTTT.

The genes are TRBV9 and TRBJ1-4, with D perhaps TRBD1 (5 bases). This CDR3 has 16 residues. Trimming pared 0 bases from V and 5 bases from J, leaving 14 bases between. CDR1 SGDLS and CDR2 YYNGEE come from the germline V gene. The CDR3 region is CASSVGVGGQNEKLFF. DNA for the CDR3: TGTGCCAGCAGCGTAGGAGTCGGGGGTCAAAATGAAAAACTGTTTTTT. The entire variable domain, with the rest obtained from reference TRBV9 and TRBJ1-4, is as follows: DSGVTQTPKHLITATGQRVTLRCSPRSGDLSVYWYQQSLDQGLQFLIQYYNGEERAKGNILERFSAQQFPDLHSELNLSSLELGDSALYFCASSVGVGGQNEKLFFGSGTQLSVL.

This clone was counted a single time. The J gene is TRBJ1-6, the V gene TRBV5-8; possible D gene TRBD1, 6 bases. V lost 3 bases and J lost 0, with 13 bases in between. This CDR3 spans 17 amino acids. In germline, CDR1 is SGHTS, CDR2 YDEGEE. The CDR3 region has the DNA TGTGCCAGCAGCTCCCGGTTAGGGGGCTCCTATAATTCACCCCTCCACTTT. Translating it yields CASSSRLGGSYNSPLHF.